Each of the 30 T cell receptor beta chains below was sequenced from the same sample in a study of cytomegalovirus exposure and HLA in healthy donors. This PCR relied on a set of 60 Vbeta primers and 13 Jbeta primers. Here immunoSEQ multiplex PCR was the method, and the copy in TCRdb shows in-frame clones only, minus some. The repertoire holds under 110,000 clones, with less than 80% as singletons. Input material: PBMCs. The receptors were gathered from a man in his forties in good health and CMV-seronegative.

This chain uses TRBV19 with TRBJ2-7, with D possibly TRBD1 on 6 matching bases. This CDR3 contains 14 residues. Germline CDR1 LNHDA, CDR2 SQIVND (reference sequence). Trimming took off 6 bases at V and 1 base at J, with 13 bases between the two ends. The CDR3 region has the DNA TGTGCCAGTAGAGAACAGACAGGTTCCTACGAGCAGTACTTC. Translating gives CASREQTGSYEQYF.

This sequence joins TRBV30 and TRBJ2-2, with D perhaps matching TRBD2 (5 bases). Germline lookup yields CDR1 GTSNPN and CDR2 SVGIG (reference sequence). The CDR3 loop spans 14 amino acids. The V and J ends lost 3 bases and 5 bases respectively, with 13 bases between them. CDR3 region: CAWSYGPGTGELFF. The CDR3, as DNA: TGTGCCTGGAGCTACGGCCCGGGGACCGGGGAGCTGTTTTTT.

The rearrangement uses TRBV11-1 and TRBJ1-1; D uncertain. Deletions cut 1 base from V and 4 bases from J, with 10 bases between. The CDR3 runs 14 residues. Germline V gives CDR1 SGHAT, CDR2 FQDESV (reference sequence). The DNA of the CDR3 is TGTGCCAGCAGCTTAGGAGTTATTGGCACTGAAGCTTTCTTT. Protein: CASSLGVIGTEAFF. Filled out from reference TRBV11-1 and TRBJ1-1, the complete variable domain reads EAEVAQSPRYKITEKSQAVAFWCDPISGHATLYWYRQILGQGPELLVQFQDESVVDDSQLPKDRFSAERLKGVDSTLKIQPAELGDSAMYLCASSLGVIGTEAFFGQGTRLTVV.

The CDR3 reads CASSLPGLAAQYF. The CDR3 region has the DNA TGTGCCAGCTCCCTCCCTGGACTAGCGGCGCAGTATTTT. This chain joins TRBV18 and TRBJ2-3, with 10 positions matching TRBD2. The V gene end was trimmed by 6 bases and the J gene end by 10 bases; junction bases not matched to a gene: 7. Germline V gene sequence: CDR1 KGHSH, CDR2 LQKENI. There are 13 residues in the CDR3.

V gene TRBV5-1 combines with J gene TRBJ1-1, with D unclear. The CDR3 length is 16 residues. Germline V lookup: CDR1 SGHRS, CDR2 YFSETQ. Trimming shortened V by 3 bases and J by 1 base, and 16 bases separated the two germline ends. The CDR3 spells CASSSRGTGANTEAFF. The CDR3 DNA reads TGCGCCAGCAGCTCTCGGGGAACGGGAGCGAACACTGAAGCTTTCTTT.

The J gene is TRBJ1-4, the V gene TRBV20-1; unclear D gene. CDR1 DFQATT and CDR2 SNEGSKA come from the germline V gene (reference sequence). The V and J ends lost 5 bases and 7 bases respectively, with 8 bases between them. The CDR3 has 11 amino acids. CDR3 DNA sequence: TGCAGTGCTGCCGGTGGTGAAAAACTGTTTTTT. Its translation: CSAAGGEKLFF.

This rearrangement joins TRBV6-1 to TRBJ1-1; 9 bases match TRBD1. The CDR3 has 13 amino acids. Germline V gene lookup returns CDR1 MNHNS and CDR2 SASEGT. With 7 bases clipped from V and 3 bases from J, the junction kept 3 bases outside the gene matches. Here the CDR3 reads CASTWTGDTEAFF. As DNA, the CDR3 is TGTGCCAGCACCTGGACAGGGGACACTGAAGCTTTCTTT.

The rearrangement links TRBV5-1 to TRBJ2-1; 11 nucleotides line up with TRBD2. Germline CDR1 is SGHRS and CDR2 is YFSETQ. The V segment lost 4 bases and the J segment 7 bases; nucleotides outside the gene matches: 13. This CDR3 has 17 residues. DNA for the CDR3: TGCGCCAGCAGCCCCTCGGCTTTGGCTAGCGGGGGGAATGAGCAGTTCTTC. This gives the protein CASSPSALASGGNEQFF.

This chain joins TRBV27 and TRBJ1-5, with 7 bases lining up with TRBD1. Trimming removed 8 bases from V and 0 bases from J; junction bases left unmatched: 7. Germline-derived CDR1 and CDR2 are MNHEY and SMNVEV (reference sequence). CDR3 length: 15 amino acids. The CDR3 region has the DNA TGTGCCAGCCAAGACAGGGCTTATAGCAATCAGCCCCAGCATTTT. Encoded protein: CASQDRAYSNQPQHF.

J is TRBJ2-5 and V is TRBV7-2; TRBD1 aligns across 7 bases. In germline, CDR1 is SGHTA, CDR2 FQGNSA. There are 13 residues in the CDR3. V was clipped by 4 bases and J by 3 bases; unmatched bases: 2. CDR3 coding DNA: TGTGCCAGCAGCTCGGGACAGAAAGAGACCCAGTACTTC. It specifies CASSSGQKETQYF.

The V call is TRBV13, the J call TRBJ2-1; TRBD1 matches at 7 bases. The CDR3 sequence is 16 residues long. Unmatched junction bases numbered 13, after V lost 5 bases and J lost 6 bases. Germline V CDR1 and CDR2: PRHDT, FYEKMQ (reference sequence). CDR3 in amino acids: CASSRELRQGTNEQFF. The CDR3, as DNA: TGTGCCAGCAGCCGAGAACTTAGACAGGGTACCAATGAGCAGTTCTTC. The full variable domain, rest sourced from reference TRBV13 and TRBJ2-1, is AAGVIQSPRHLIKEKRETATLKCYPIPRHDTVYWYQQGPGQDPQFLISFYEKMQSDKGSIPDRFSAQQFSDYHSELNMSSLELGDSALYFCASSRELRQGTNEQFFGPGTRLTVL.

The chain couples TRBV30 to TRBJ1-4, with D hard to call. Trimming removed 5 bases from V and 0 bases from J, with 7 bases in between. Germline loops: CDR1 GTSNPN, CDR2 SVGIG (reference sequence). The CDR3 covers 13 residues. The DNA of the CDR3 is TGTGCCTGGGAGGCAGCAACTAATGAAAAACTGTTTTTT. Translating it yields CAWEAATNEKLFF.

This clone was detected once. The chain recombines TRBV29-1 with TRBJ1-2, with TRBD1 matching over 11 bases. The ends lost 1 base at V and 8 bases at J; junction bases unmatched: 3. Germline CDR1 and CDR2: SQVTM and ANQGSEA. This CDR3 has 13 amino acids. The CDR3 reads CSVEGTGGTGYTF. The DNA for the CDR3 is TGCAGCGTTGAAGGGACAGGGGGCACGGGCTACACCTTC. The full variable domain, its missing parts supplied by reference TRBV29-1 and TRBJ1-2, is SAVISQKPSRDICQRGTSLTIQCQVDSQVTMMFWYRQQPGQSLTLIATANQGSEATYESGFVIDKFPISRPNLTFSTLTVSNMSPEDSSIYLCSVEGTGGTGYTFGSGTRLTVV.

The V gene is TRBV7-9, the J gene TRBJ2-7, with D maybe TRBD1 (6 bases). The germline gives CDR1 SEHNR, CDR2 FQNEAQ (reference sequence). The CDR3 runs to 13 residues. The CDR3 spells CSSSPEGAYEQYV. CDR3 bases: TGTTCCAGCAGCCCCGAGGGGGCCTACGAGCAGTACGTC.

The chain links TRBV6-1 to TRBJ1-1; 10 nucleotides agree with TRBD1. J gave up 5 bases and V 6 bases, and 9 bases lay outside the gene matches. This CDR3 spans 15 amino acids. Germline CDR1 MNHNS, CDR2 SASEGT. The CDR3 spells CASRNPTGGLTEAFF. Written as DNA, the CDR3 is TGTGCCAGCAGAAACCCGACAGGGGGCTTGACTGAAGCTTTCTTT.

The chain joins TRBV6-5 to TRBJ2-3, with D possibly being TRBD1 (7 bases). In germline, CDR1 is MNHEY, CDR2 SVGAGI. Trimming pared 3 bases from V and 10 bases from J, leaving 20 bases between. The CDR3 sequence is 15 residues long. The CDR3 sequence is CASSYAGSAQGAQYF. CDR3 sequence (DNA): TGTGCCAGCAGTTATGCGGGGTCCGCCCAGGGGGCGCAGTATTTT.

The V call is TRBV7-9, the J call TRBJ2-1; a possible D gene is TRBD1 (8 bases). There are 15 residues in the CDR3. V dropped 5 bases and J dropped 4 bases, with 15 bases sitting between them. Germline V gives CDR1 SEHNR, CDR2 FQNEAQ (reference sequence). This CDR3 is CASSRGQGGYNEQFF. For the CDR3, the DNA is TGTGCCAGCAGCCGCGGACAGGGAGGGTACAATGAGCAGTTCTTC.

The rearrangement joins TRBV14 to TRBJ1-4; D remains ambiguous. V gave up 1 base and J gave up 3 bases, with 9 bases separating them. Germline CDR1 and CDR2: SGHDN and FVKESK. This CDR3 region has 15 residues. The CDR3 DNA sequence: TGTGCCAGCAGCCAAGGAGGGTGGGCTAATGAAAAACTGTTTTTT. Translated, it gives CASSQGGWANEKLFF.

The rearrangement links TRBV2 to TRBJ2-7, with D possibly TRBD1 on 7 matching bases. The V end was cut by 1 base, the J end by 6 bases, with 16 bases between. The CDR3 has 15 amino acids. Per the germline V gene, CDR1 is SNHLY and CDR2 is FYNNEI. The CDR3 DNA reads as TGTGCCAGCAGTGAAGTAGGGGGCAGGGGAGGCGAGCAGTACGTC. This translates into CASSEVGGRGGEQYV.

This clone was recorded only once. The chain is built from TRBV14 and TRBJ1-2; no definite D call. Germline lookup yields CDR1 SGHDN and CDR2 FVKESK. V shed 1 base and J shed 8 bases, with 8 bases lying between them. CDR3 length: 12 amino acids. CDR3 protein: CASSQVGDGYTF. The CDR3 nucleotides are TGTGCCAGCAGCCAAGTAGGAGACGGCTACACCTTC.

The chain employs TRBV4-3 and TRBJ1-1, with 11 bases aligning to TRBD1. The CDR3 runs to 17 residues. The germline CDR1 and CDR2 sequences are LGHNA and YSLEER. With V trimmed by 2 bases and J by 0 bases, 5 bases remained unmatched. Here the CDR3 DNA reads TGCGCCAGCAGCCAACCGGGACAGGGGGGCATGAACACTGAAGCTTTCTTT. Its protein is CASSQPGQGGMNTEAFF.

The chain is built from TRBV19 and TRBJ2-3; TRBD1 might be the D (5 bases). V lost 2 bases to trimming and J lost 5 bases, with 11 bases between them. The CDR3 has 14 residues. Germline CDR1 is LNHDA and CDR2 is SQIVND (reference sequence). The DNA for the CDR3 is TGTGCCAGTAGTATAATGAAGGGGTTAGATACGCAGTATTTT. It is translated as CASSIMKGLDTQYF.

The genes are TRBV9 and TRBJ2-7; possibly TRBD2 for D (5 bases). The V gene lost 4 bases and the J gene lost 4 bases, with 12 bases spanning the gap. The V gene's germline CDR1 is SGDLS and CDR2 YYNGEE. CDR3 length: 13 amino acids. CDR3 bases: TGTGCCAGCAGCCCCGGGGAAGTATACGAGCAGTACTTC. Its translation: CASSPGEVYEQYF.

J is TRBJ2-2 and V is TRBV4-1, with 8 bases fitting TRBD2. V was clipped by 0 bases and J by 3 bases; unmatched bases: 0. The CDR3 loop spans 15 amino acids. Germline V gene sequence: CDR1 MGHRA, CDR2 YSYEKL. As DNA, the CDR3 is TGCGCCAGCAGCCAAGACGGGAGGGACACCGGGGAGCTGTTTTTT. Protein sequence: CASSQDGRDTGELFF.

This clone was seen a single time. The gene calls are TRBV6-6 and TRBJ2-7; tentative D call: TRBD2 (5 bases). CDR1 and CDR2 from the germline V gene are MNHNY and SVGAGI (reference sequence). CDR3 size: 12 residues. V lost 7 bases and J 5 bases, leaving 12 bases between the germline ends. The CDR3 spells CASIGTSNEQYF. Here the CDR3 DNA reads TGTGCCAGCATCGGTACTAGTAACGAGCAGTACTTC.

V is TRBV6-5 and J is TRBJ1-2, with TRBD1 identical over 7 bases. J lost 8 bases, V lost 6 bases, and 15 bases had no gene match. The germline V gene has CDR1 MNHEY and CDR2 SVGAGI. This CDR3 is built from 15 residues. The CDR3 bases are TGTGCCAGCAGCTTACAGGGGCAGGGCTTGAGAGGCTACACCTTC. This translates into CASSLQGQGLRGYTF.

The chain employs TRBV10-2 and TRBJ2-7; D perhaps matches TRBD2 (7 bases). This CDR3 is 15 amino acids long. Germline lookup yields CDR1 WSHSY and CDR2 SAAADI. Between the trimmed V and J ends, which lost 4 bases and 7 bases, there was a span of 20 bases. The CDR3 bases are TGCGCCAGCAGTGGGGGTTCGGGGGGCCGAAGGGAGCAGTACTTC. The encoded protein is CASSGGSGGRREQYF.

The sample holds a few counts of this clone. The chain joins TRBV28 to TRBJ1-2, with TRBD1 matching 7 bases. Per germline, CDR1 MDHEN and CDR2 SYDVKM. Losses at the gene ends were 6 bases for V and 7 bases for J; bases not matched to a gene: 17. This CDR3 is built from 16 residues. Here the CDR3 DNA reads TGTGCCAGCAGGATACAGGGGCTCCACCTGTCTGGTGGCTACACCTTC. Translated, it gives CASRIQGLHLSGGYTF.

This sequence joins TRBV5-1 and TRBJ2-5; the match to TRBD2 covers 9 bases. V dropped 2 bases and J dropped 1; count of bases not matched to a gene: 9. There are 17 residues in the CDR3. The germline CDR1 and CDR2 sequences are SGHRS and YFSETQ. For the CDR3, the DNA is TGCGCCAGCAGCTTAGGGTGGTCTAGCGGGGCCCAAGAGACCCAGTACTTC. This codes for CASSLGWSSGAQETQYF.

The chain couples TRBV2 to TRBJ1-5, with D possibly matching TRBD1 (5 bases). V lost 6 bases and J lost 9, with 15 bases in between. Germline V lookup: CDR1 SNHLY, CDR2 FYNNEI. The CDR3 sequence is 13 residues long. This CDR3 is CASRPDTDGPQHF. The CDR3 DNA is TGTGCCAGCAGACCGGACACGGACGGGCCCCAGCATTTT.